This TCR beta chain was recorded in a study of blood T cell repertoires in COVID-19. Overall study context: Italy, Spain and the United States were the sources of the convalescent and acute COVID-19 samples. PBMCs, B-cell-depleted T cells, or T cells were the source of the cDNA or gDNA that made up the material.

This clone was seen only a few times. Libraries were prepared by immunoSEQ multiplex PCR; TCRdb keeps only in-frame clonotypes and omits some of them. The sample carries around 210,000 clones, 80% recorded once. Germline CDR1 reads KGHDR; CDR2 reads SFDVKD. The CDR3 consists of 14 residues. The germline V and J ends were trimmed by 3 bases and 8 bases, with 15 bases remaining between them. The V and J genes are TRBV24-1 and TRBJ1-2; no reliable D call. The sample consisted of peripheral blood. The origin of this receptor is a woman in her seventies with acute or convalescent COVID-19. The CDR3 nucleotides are TGTGCCACCAGTGATACCCTCGGGGTCAGAGGCTACACCTTC. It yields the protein CATSDTLGVRGYTF.